Listed below are T cell receptor beta chains from one sample, sequenced in a study of T cells in Graves' hyperthyroidism and ophthalmopathy. TCRdb reprocessed the multiplex PCR reads via MiXCR and lists one record per CDR3 protein. The sample records around 300,000 distinct CDR3 sequences, 12% to 15% being singletons. Input material: blood. These receptor sequences come from a woman between 50 and 59 years old with Graves' hyperthyroidism that later progressed to Graves' ophthalmopathy. CDR3s include the opening cysteine and the closing phenylalanine or tryptophan. Fields, in order: clone size, D gene, J gene, V gene, CDR3 DNA, CDR3 protein. D genes are given only for firm matches. Clone sizes are given selectively: once, few, many, or a class where the clone is expanded.

clone_size: many; d_call: .; j_call: TRBJ2-2; v_call: TRBV28; cdr3_nt: TGTGCCAGCAGGCCAACGGGGAACACCGGGGAGCTGTTTTTT; cdr3_aa: CASRPTGNTGELFF
clone_size: many; d_call: .; j_call: TRBJ2-2; v_call: TRBV20-1; cdr3_nt: TGCAGTGCTAGAGATCCTAGCACGAACACCGGGGAGCTGTTTTTT; cdr3_aa: CSARDPSTNTGELFF
clone_size: many; d_call: TRBD1; j_call: TRBJ1-5; v_call: TRBV6-1; cdr3_nt: TGTGCCAGCAGTTTATATCCACCGGGACAGGGTCATCAGCCCCAGCATTTT; cdr3_aa: CASSLYPPGQGHQPQHF
clone_size: many; d_call: TRBD1; j_call: TRBJ1-6; v_call: TRBV12-3/TRBV12-4; cdr3_nt: TGTGCCAGCAGGGTAGGGGCTTGGACAGGGGGCGCCCAGTCACCCCTCCACTTT; cdr3_aa: CASRVGAWTGGAQSPLHF
clone_size: many; d_call: .; j_call: TRBJ2-5; v_call: TRBV20-1; cdr3_nt: TGCAGTGCTAGTAAGGGATCCCAGTACTTC; cdr3_aa: CSASKGSQYF
clone_size: few; d_call: TRBD1; j_call: TRBJ1-5; v_call: TRBV20-1; cdr3_nt: TGCAGTGCTAGAGATCGGACAGGGGGCGGATATCAGCCCCAGCATTTT; cdr3_aa: CSARDRTGGGYQPQHF
clone_size: many; d_call: .; j_call: TRBJ2-7; v_call: TRBV13; cdr3_nt: TGTGCCAGCAGTTTGGGGCCTCGAGAGCAGTACTTC; cdr3_aa: CASSLGPREQYF
clone_size: many; d_call: .; j_call: TRBJ2-7; v_call: TRBV2; cdr3_nt: TGTGCCAGCAGTAAGGGAATTGGCAGCACCTACGAGCAGTACTTC; cdr3_aa: CASSKGIGSTYEQYF
clone_size: once; d_call: .; j_call: TRBJ2-1; v_call: TRBV4-1; cdr3_nt: TGCGCCAGCAGCCCTGGAACTGAAGAGGCCTACAATGAGCAGTTCTTC; cdr3_aa: CASSPGTEEAYNEQFF
clone_size: many; d_call: TRBD2; j_call: TRBJ2-1; v_call: TRBV20-1; cdr3_nt: TGCAGTGCTCGCCCCCTACTAGCGGGAGGATCCAATGAGCAGTTCTTC; cdr3_aa: CSARPLLAGGSNEQFF
clone_size: .; d_call: TRBD2; j_call: TRBJ2-1; v_call: TRBV28; cdr3_nt: TGTGCCAGCAGTTTATCCCCGGGACTAGCGGACCACTACAATGAGCAGTTCTTC; cdr3_aa: CASSLSPGLADHYNEQFF
clone_size: few; d_call: .; j_call: TRBJ2-1; v_call: TRBV7-8; cdr3_nt: TGTGCCAGCCCGGGGGACACCTACAATGAGCAGTTCTTC; cdr3_aa: CASPGDTYNEQFF
clone_size: many; d_call: .; j_call: TRBJ2-1; v_call: TRBV10-3; cdr3_nt: TGTGCCATCGGGACGTCACCTCCCCTTTACAATGAGCAGTTCTTC; cdr3_aa: CAIGTSPPLYNEQFF
clone_size: .; d_call: TRBD1; j_call: TRBJ1-4; v_call: TRBV7-3; cdr3_nt: TGTGCCAGCGGCAAAACGGGACAGTGGGGTGAAAAACTGTTTTTT; cdr3_aa: CASGKTGQWGEKLFF
clone_size: .; d_call: .; j_call: TRBJ2-5; v_call: TRBV7-9; cdr3_nt: TGTGCCAGCAGCCCATGGGAGTCGGCGTCGGAGACCCAGTACTTC; cdr3_aa: CASSPWESASETQYF
clone_size: many; d_call: TRBD2; j_call: TRBJ2-7; v_call: TRBV5-1; cdr3_nt: TGCGCCAGCAGCTTGTGGCTAGCGGGAGATAACTCCTACGAGCAGTACTTC; cdr3_aa: CASSLWLAGDNSYEQYF
clone_size: few; d_call: .; j_call: TRBJ1-5; v_call: TRBV24-1; cdr3_nt: TGTGCCACCAGTGATTCTTATAGCAATCAGCCCCAGCATTTT; cdr3_aa: CATSDSYSNQPQHF
clone_size: few; d_call: TRBD1; j_call: TRBJ1-6; v_call: TRBV9; cdr3_nt: TGTGCCAGCAGCGTAGGGGCAGGGGGTGGTCTTAAGGATTCACCCCTCCACTTT; cdr3_aa: CASSVGAGGGLKDSPLHF
clone_size: few; d_call: TRBD1; j_call: TRBJ2-7; v_call: TRBV7-6; cdr3_nt: TGTGCCAGCAGCTTAGAAACAGGGGGATCCTACGAGCAGTACTTC; cdr3_aa: CASSLETGGSYEQYF
clone_size: .; d_call: .; j_call: TRBJ2-2; v_call: TRBV20-1; cdr3_nt: TGCAGTGCTAGAGAGGGCAGGGTGAACACCGGGGAGCTGTTTTTT; cdr3_aa: CSAREGRVNTGELFF
clone_size: many; d_call: .; j_call: TRBJ2-7; v_call: TRBV7-9; cdr3_nt: TGTGCCAGCAGCGATCGGTCCGAGCAGTACTTC; cdr3_aa: CASSDRSEQYF
clone_size: .; d_call: TRBD1; j_call: TRBJ2-7; v_call: TRBV28; cdr3_nt: TGTGCCAGCACCGGACAGGGAATCTCCTACGAGCAGTACTTC; cdr3_aa: CASTGQGISYEQYF
clone_size: many; d_call: .; j_call: TRBJ2-3; v_call: TRBV5-1; cdr3_nt: TGCGCCAGCAGCACATCCCGCCGACGGGCCGGGGATACGCAGTATTTT; cdr3_aa: CASSTSRRRAGDTQYF
clone_size: many; d_call: .; j_call: TRBJ2-1; v_call: TRBV3-1; cdr3_nt: TGTGCCAGCAACCAAGGACAGCCCTCCTACAATGAGCAGTTCTTC; cdr3_aa: CASNQGQPSYNEQFF
clone_size: many; d_call: .; j_call: TRBJ2-7; v_call: TRBV9; cdr3_nt: TGTGCCAGCAGCCCCCGGCTAAGCAGCGGAGCCGAGCAGTACTTC; cdr3_aa: CASSPRLSSGAEQYF
clone_size: few; d_call: .; j_call: TRBJ2-4; v_call: TRBV6-2/TRBV6-3; cdr3_nt: TGTGCCAGCAGAGGAGGTATTCAGTACTTC; cdr3_aa: CASRGGIQYF
clone_size: many; d_call: TRBD1; j_call: TRBJ1-1; v_call: TRBV29-1; cdr3_nt: TGCAGCGGACGGGACAGGTATAACACTGAAGCTTTCTTT; cdr3_aa: CSGRDRYNTEAFF
clone_size: many; d_call: .; j_call: TRBJ2-1; v_call: TRBV15; cdr3_nt: TGTGCCACCAGCAGAGGTTATACTCAGGGTAGGCACAATACGGATGAGCAGTTCTTC; cdr3_aa: CATSRGYTQGRHNTDEQFF
clone_size: many; d_call: TRBD2; j_call: TRBJ2-5; v_call: TRBV6-5; cdr3_nt: TGTGCCAGCAGTTACGGGGGACTAGCGGTTCACGCCCAAGAGACCCAGTACTTC; cdr3_aa: CASSYGGLAVHAQETQYF
clone_size: many; d_call: TRBD2; j_call: TRBJ2-5; v_call: TRBV20-1; cdr3_nt: TGCAGTGCTGGACTAGCGGGGCACAGGTACTTC; cdr3_aa: CSAGLAGHRYF
clone_size: many; d_call: .; j_call: TRBJ2-1; v_call: TRBV6-1; cdr3_nt: TGTGCCAGACGCGCAGGGATCAGGGACAATGAGCAGTTCTTC; cdr3_aa: CARRAGIRDNEQFF